This T cell receptor (beta chain) appears in the sequencing data of a study of PD-1 blockade in classical Hodgkin lymphoma. Overall study context: The nivolumab dose that patients received was 3 mg/kg, given intravenously every 2 weeks. Study-wide results and limits: Possible causes of repertoire differences, disease activity or prior therapy, remain undefined.

Notes on this clone: Its antigen is undetermined.

Unmatched junction bases numbered 10, after V lost 4 bases and J lost 0 bases. Germline CDR1 and CDR2: MGHRA and YSYEKL. The CDR3 loop spans 18 amino acids. As to time point: cycle 4 day 1 (C4D1), after 6 weeks of nivolumab. Exposure to brentuximab vedotin varied, and each patient had relapsed following autologous stem cell transplantation. Libraries were prepared by immunoSEQ multiplex PCR; TCRdb keeps only in-frame clonotypes and omits some of them. The sample contains about 38,000 clones, around four fifths of which appear only once. The source of this sequence is a human donor with classical Hodgkin lymphoma. This sequence joins TRBV4-1 and TRBJ1-3, with 9 bases that match TRBD1. This sample comprised peripheral blood mononuclear cells (PBMCs), obtained before the fourth cycle of nivolumab. CDR3 sequence reads: CASSPGQGRLFSGNTIYF. Written as DNA, the CDR3 is TGCGCCAGCAGCCCGGGACAGGGAAGACTCTTCTCTGGAAACACCATATATTTT.